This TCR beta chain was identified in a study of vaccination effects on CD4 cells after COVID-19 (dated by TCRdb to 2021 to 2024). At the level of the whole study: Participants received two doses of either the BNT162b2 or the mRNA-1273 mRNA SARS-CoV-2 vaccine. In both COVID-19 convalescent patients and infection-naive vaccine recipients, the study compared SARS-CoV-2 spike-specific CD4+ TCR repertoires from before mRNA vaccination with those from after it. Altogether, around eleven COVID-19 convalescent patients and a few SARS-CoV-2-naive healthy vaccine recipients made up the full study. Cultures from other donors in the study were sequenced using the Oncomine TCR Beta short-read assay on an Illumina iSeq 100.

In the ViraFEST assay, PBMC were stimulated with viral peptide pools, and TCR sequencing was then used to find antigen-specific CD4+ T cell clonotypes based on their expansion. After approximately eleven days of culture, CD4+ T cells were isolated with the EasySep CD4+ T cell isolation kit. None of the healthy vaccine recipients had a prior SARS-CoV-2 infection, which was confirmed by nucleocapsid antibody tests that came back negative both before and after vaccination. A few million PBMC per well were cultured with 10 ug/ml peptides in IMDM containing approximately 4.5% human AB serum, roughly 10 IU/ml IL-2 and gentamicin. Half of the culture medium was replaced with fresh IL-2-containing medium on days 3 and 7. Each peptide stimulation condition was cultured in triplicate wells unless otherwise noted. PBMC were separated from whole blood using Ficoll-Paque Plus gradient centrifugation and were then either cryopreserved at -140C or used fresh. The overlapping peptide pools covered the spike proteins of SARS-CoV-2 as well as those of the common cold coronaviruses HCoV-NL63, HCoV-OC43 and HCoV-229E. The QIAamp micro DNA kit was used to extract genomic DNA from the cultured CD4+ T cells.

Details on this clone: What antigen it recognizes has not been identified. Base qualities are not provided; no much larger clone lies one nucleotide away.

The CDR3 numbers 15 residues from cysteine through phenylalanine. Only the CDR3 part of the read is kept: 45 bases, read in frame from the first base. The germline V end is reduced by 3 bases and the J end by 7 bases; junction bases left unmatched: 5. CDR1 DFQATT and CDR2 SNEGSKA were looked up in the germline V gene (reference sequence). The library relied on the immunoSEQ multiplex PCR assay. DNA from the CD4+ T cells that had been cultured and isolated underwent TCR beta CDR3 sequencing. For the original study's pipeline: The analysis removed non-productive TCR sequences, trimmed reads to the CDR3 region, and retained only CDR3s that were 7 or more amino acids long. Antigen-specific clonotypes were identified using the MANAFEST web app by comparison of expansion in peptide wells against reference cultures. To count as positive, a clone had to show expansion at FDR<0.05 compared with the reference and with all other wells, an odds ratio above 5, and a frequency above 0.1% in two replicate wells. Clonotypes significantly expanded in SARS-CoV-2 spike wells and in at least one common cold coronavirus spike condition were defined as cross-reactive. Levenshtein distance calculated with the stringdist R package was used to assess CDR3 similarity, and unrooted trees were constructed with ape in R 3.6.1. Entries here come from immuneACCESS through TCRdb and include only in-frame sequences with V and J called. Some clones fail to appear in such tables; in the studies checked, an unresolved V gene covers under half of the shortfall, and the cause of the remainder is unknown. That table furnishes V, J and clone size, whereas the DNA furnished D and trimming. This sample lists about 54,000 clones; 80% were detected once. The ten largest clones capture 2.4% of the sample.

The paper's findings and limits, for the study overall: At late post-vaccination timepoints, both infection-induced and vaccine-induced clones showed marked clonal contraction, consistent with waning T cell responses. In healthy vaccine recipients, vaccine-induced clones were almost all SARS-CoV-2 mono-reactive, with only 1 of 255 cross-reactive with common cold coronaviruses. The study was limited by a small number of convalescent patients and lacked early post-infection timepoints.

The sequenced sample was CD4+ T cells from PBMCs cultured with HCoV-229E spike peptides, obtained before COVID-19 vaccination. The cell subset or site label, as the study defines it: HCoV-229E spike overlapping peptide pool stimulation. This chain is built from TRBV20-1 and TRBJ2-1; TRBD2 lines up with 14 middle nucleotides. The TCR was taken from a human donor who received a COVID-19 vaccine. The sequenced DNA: TGCAGTGCTAGTACGGGACTAGCGGGGGTGAATGAGCAGTTCTTC. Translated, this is CSASTGLAGVNEQFF.